This passage covers 28 T cell receptor beta chains from one sample sequenced in a study of blood T cell repertoires in COVID-19. Method: immunoSEQ multiplex PCR; TCRdb's copy keeps in-frame clones and lacks some. The sample yields about 270,000 clones, roughly 86% seen once. Sequencing was carried out using peripheral blood. Source of these receptors: a man aged 35 to 55 with active or convalescent COVID-19.

This clone has only a few counts. The chain is built from TRBV5-4 and TRBJ2-2, with D perhaps TRBD1 (7 bases). With 2 bases removed from V and 2 bases from J, the gap between germline ends came to 22 bases. The CDR3 has 19 residues. The V gene's germline CDR1 is SGHNT and CDR2 YYREEE (reference sequence). CDR3 in DNA: TGTGCCAGCAGCTTCCCGTCGATTCGCGGGACAGCTAACACCGGGGAGCTGTTTTTT. This sequence encodes CASSFPSIRGTANTGELFF.

V usage is TRBV5-1 and J usage is TRBJ1-1; no reliable D call. V dropped 0 bases and J dropped 1 base, with 10 bases sitting between them. Germline V CDR1 and CDR2: SGHRS, YFSETQ. The CDR3 has 15 residues. CDR3 protein: CASSLEEAPNTEAFF. DNA of the CDR3: TGCGCCAGCAGCTTGGAGGAGGCACCGAACACTGAAGCTTTCTTT.

The CDR3 sequence is CASSPTAYQETQYF. The CDR3 DNA is TGTGCCAGCAGCCCTACAGCTTACCAAGAGACCCAGTACTTC. The rearrangement joins TRBV7-3 to TRBJ2-5; D is undetermined. Germline CDR1 and CDR2: SGHTA and FQGTGA. V dropped 5 bases and J dropped 0 bases, with 10 bases sitting between them. The CDR3 totals 14 residues.

The chain has TRBV20-1 and TRBJ2-7; a weak D match, TRBD1 (6 bases). V gave up 6 bases and J gave up 7 bases, with 13 bases separating them. The CDR3 consists of 11 residues. Germline V lookup: CDR1 DFQATT, CDR2 SNEGSKA (reference sequence). This CDR3 reads CSASGAGEQYF. Written as DNA, the CDR3 is TGCAGTGCGTCAGGGGCTGGGGAGCAGTACTTC.

The gene calls are TRBV3-1 (or the pseudogene TRBV3-2) and TRBJ2-3; 10 bases map to TRBD1. The J segment lost 3 bases and the V segment lost 4 bases, leaving 1 base of the junction unmatched. Germline loops: CDR1 LGHDT, CDR2 YNNKEL (reference sequence). CDR3 length equals 14 residues. CDR3 DNA sequence: TGTGCCAGCAGCCGGACAGGGGGAACAGATACGCAGTATTTT. This encodes CASSRTGGTDTQYF.

The gene calls are TRBV2 and TRBJ1-5; 8 nucleotides match TRBD1. Per germline, CDR1 SNHLY and CDR2 FYNNEI. V lost 6 bases to trimming and J lost 7 bases; unmatched junction nucleotides: 8. This CDR3 spans 14 amino acids. In nucleotides, the CDR3 is TGTGCCAGCAGCCCAGGGGGCAGGAGCCAGCCCCAGCATTTT. Translation: CASSPGGRSQPQHF.

The chain carries TRBV4-1 and TRBJ2-7; 8 nucleotides agree with TRBD2. The trim removed 1 base at V and 0 bases at J, leaving 5 bases unmatched. The germline CDR1 and CDR2 sequences are MGHRA and YSYEKL. The CDR3 has 16 residues. The CDR3, as DNA: TGCGCCAGCAGCCAAGTTTTTGCGGGGGGCTCCTACGAGCAGTACTTC. This translates into CASSQVFAGGSYEQYF.

The genes are TRBV5-1 and TRBJ1-4; D is uncertain. The V and J ends lost 4 bases and 0 bases respectively, with 10 bases between them. The CDR3 spans 15 residues. Germline CDR1 and CDR2: SGHRS and YFSETQ. This CDR3 reads CASSIYGPTNEKLFF. CDR3 DNA sequence: TGCGCCAGCAGCATATACGGTCCAACTAATGAAAAACTGTTTTTT.

The chain employs TRBV13 and TRBJ2-3; 9 bases fit TRBD2. The germline V gene has CDR1 PRHDT and CDR2 FYEKMQ (reference sequence). V was clipped by 3 bases and J by 1 base; unmatched bases: 2. The CDR3 has 15 amino acids. For the CDR3, the DNA is TGTGCCAGCAGCTTTAGACTAGCGGGCACAGATACGCAGTATTTT. Its protein product is CASSFRLAGTDTQYF. The variable domain in full, completed from reference TRBV13 and TRBJ2-3, reads AAGVIQSPRHLIKEKRETATLKCYPIPRHDTVYWYQQGPGQDPQFLISFYEKMQSDKGSIPDRFSAQQFSDYHSELNMSSLELGDSALYFCASSFRLAGTDTQYFGPGTRLTVL.

The chain couples TRBV20-1 to TRBJ2-1; maybe TRBD2 (5 bases). The V and J ends lost 5 bases and 6 bases respectively, with 8 bases between them. Per the germline V gene, CDR1 is DFQATT and CDR2 is SNEGSKA (reference sequence). The CDR3 runs 11 residues. CDR3 nucleotides: TGCAGTGCTGCTAGCCCCAATGAGCAGTTCTTC. Translating it yields CSAASPNEQFF.

The chain carries TRBV5-1 and TRBJ2-1; TRBD2 might be the D (5 bases). Germline CDR1 reads SGHRS; CDR2 reads YFSETQ. The length of the CDR3 is 15 residues. V was cut by 0 bases and J by 9 bases, with 16 bases left in between. The CDR3 here is CASSLDTTVASEQFF. The CDR3 region has the DNA TGCGCCAGCAGCTTGGACACAACGGTAGCGAGTGAGCAGTTCTTC.

The chain is built from TRBV4-1 and TRBJ2-1; no clear D. The CDR3 has 14 residues. Germline CDR1 is MGHRA and CDR2 is YSYEKL. V lost 0 bases and J lost 1, with 4 bases in between. The CDR3 reads CASSQDRSYNEQFF. For the CDR3, the DNA is TGCGCCAGCAGCCAAGACAGGTCCTACAATGAGCAGTTCTTC.

The chain joins TRBV28 to TRBJ1-5, with no clear D. This CDR3 contains 13 residues. The V end lost 5 bases, the J end lost 7 bases, and 12 bases lay between the germline ends. Germline CDR1 MDHEN, CDR2 SYDVKM. The CDR3 nucleotides read TGTGCCAGCAGTCTCCTGGGCACGCAGCCCCAGCATTTT. Translated: CASSLLGTQPQHF.

The chain uses TRBV28 and TRBJ1-3, with 10 nucleotides matching TRBD1. The germline V gene encodes CDR1 MDHEN and CDR2 SYDVKM. This CDR3 region has 15 residues. Trimming removed 5 bases from V and 0 bases from J; junction bases left unmatched: 1. CDR3 in amino acids: CASSGTGASGNTIYF. CDR3 bases: TGTGCCAGCAGTGGGACAGGGGCCTCTGGAAACACCATATATTTT.

Here the CDR3 DNA reads TGTGCCAGCAGTATGTTTCTTGAAGCTTTCTTT. The encoded protein is CASSMFLEAFF. The chain combines TRBV2 with TRBJ1-1; D call uncertain. There are 11 residues in the CDR3. Germline V gene sequence: CDR1 SNHLY, CDR2 FYNNEI. The ends were cut back, 5 bases at V and 7 bases at J, with 8 bases in the middle. Based on the CDR3 plus reference TRBV2 and TRBJ1-1, the full variable domain is EPEVTQTPSHQVTQMGQEVILRCVPISNHLYFYWYRQILGQKVEFLVSFYNNEISEKSEIFDDQFSVERPDGSNFTLKIRSTKLEDSAMYFCASSMFLEAFFGQGTRLTVV.

The V and J genes are TRBV6-5 and TRBJ1-1; unclear D gene. The CDR3 length is 15 residues. Germline CDR1 and CDR2: MNHEY and SVGAGI. Between the trimmed V and J ends, which lost 4 bases and 4 bases, there was a span of 16 bases. The CDR3 sequence: CASSLEASSGTEAFF. The CDR3 DNA follows: TGTGCCAGCAGTTTGGAAGCCTCGTCGGGCACTGAAGCTTTCTTT.

The genes are TRBV21-1 and TRBJ1-2; the DNA was not used to check the table's D call, TRBD1. TRBV21-1 represents a pseudogene. The CDR3 length is 15 residues. The CDR3 DNA sequence: TGTGCCAGCAGCAACTACAGGGCCCAGAGGTATGGCTACACCTTC. Its protein is CASSNYRAQRYGYTF.

V usage is TRBV6-5 and J usage is TRBJ2-5; weak D call: TRBD1 (6 bases). CDR3 length equals 15 residues. Per germline, CDR1 MNHEY and CDR2 SVGAGI. V lost 4 bases, J lost 3 bases, and 15 bases lay in between. The CDR3 is CASSFGTNREETQYF. DNA for the CDR3: TGTGCCAGCAGTTTCGGGACAAACAGGGAAGAGACCCAGTACTTC.

This clone was counted a single time. The J gene is TRBJ2-2, the V gene TRBV6-5, with 8 positions matching TRBD2. V lost 11 bases, J lost 7 bases, and 12 bases stayed unmatched. The CDR3 totals 14 residues. The V gene's germline CDR1 is MNHEY and CDR2 SVGAGI. This chain's CDR3 is CAGGGTRSHGELFF. The CDR3 coding sequence is TGTGCCGGAGGCGGGACTAGAAGTCACGGGGAGCTGTTTTTT.

This clone was detected only once. The chain links TRBV25-1 to TRBJ2-7; TRBD1 matches 7 bases. V lost 2 bases and J lost 3; bases outside the gene matches: 7. The germline V gene has CDR1 MGHDK and CDR2 SYGVNS. The CDR3 loop spans 15 amino acids. The CDR3 sequence is CASSEGSGGFYEQYF. DNA of the CDR3: TGTGCCAGCAGTGAAGGGTCAGGGGGATTCTACGAGCAGTACTTC.

This clone has only a few counts. CDR3 in amino acids: CASSSKNDWVSHEQYF. CDR3 in DNA: TGCGCCAGCAGCTCCAAAAACGACTGGGTCAGCCACGAGCAGTACTTC. This chain links TRBV5-1 with TRBJ2-7; D uncertain. Trimming took 3 bases from V and 5 from J, leaving 21 bases between them. Germline V CDR1 and CDR2: SGHRS, YFSETQ. The CDR3 has 16 amino acids. Supplemented by reference TRBV5-1 and TRBJ2-7, the full variable domain reads KAGVTQTPRYLIKTRGQQVTLSCSPISGHRSVSWYQQTPGQGLQFLFEYFSETQRNKGNFPGRFSGRQFSNSRSEMNVSTLELGDSALYLCASSSKNDWVSHEQYFGPGTRLTVT.

The table lists this clone with a few counts. V is TRBV5-6 and J is TRBJ1-1; the match to TRBD1 covers 7 bases. CDR1 and CDR2 (germline): SGHDT, YYEEEE. With 0 bases clipped from V and 0 bases from J, the junction kept 5 bases outside the gene matches. The CDR3 is made up of 16 amino acids. The DNA for the CDR3 is TGTGCCAGCAGCTTGGCATGGGGACAGTTGAACACTGAAGCTTTCTTT. This codes for CASSLAWGQLNTEAFF.

This chain joins TRBV27 and TRBJ1-5, with D maybe TRBD1 (5 bases). The V end lost 4 bases, the J end lost 7 bases, and 11 bases lay between the germline ends. CDR1 and CDR2 from the germline V gene are MNHEY and SMNVEV (reference sequence). This CDR3 spans 13 amino acids. For the CDR3, the DNA is TGTGCCAGCAGTTCGTCAGGGTTACAGCCCCAGCATTTT. This encodes CASSSSGLQPQHF.

The chain joins TRBV4-1 to TRBJ1-2; D not resolved. Germline V gene lookup returns CDR1 MGHRA and CDR2 YSYEKL. Deletions cut 2 bases from V and 0 bases from J, with 10 bases between. CDR3 size: 15 residues. The chain's CDR3 is CASSQPGLTNYGYTF. CDR3 bases: TGCGCCAGCAGCCAACCCGGTTTGACTAACTATGGCTACACCTTC.

This chain uses TRBV3-1 (or the pseudogene TRBV3-2) with TRBJ2-1; 10 bases map to TRBD1. V dropped 2 bases and J dropped 5; count of bases not matched to a gene: 9. The CDR3 is made up of 17 amino acids. Germline V CDR1 and CDR2: LGHDT, YNNKEL (reference sequence). The CDR3 loop is CASSQPERDRGDNEQFF. The DNA for the CDR3 is TGTGCCAGCAGCCAACCTGAGAGGGACAGGGGAGACAATGAGCAGTTCTTC.

This clone was detected only once. This rearrangement joins TRBV9 to TRBJ2-2, with D possibly matching TRBD2 (5 bases). The V gene's germline CDR1 is SGDLS and CDR2 YYNGEE. This CDR3 is 14 amino acids long. The germline V and J ends were trimmed by 0 bases and 5 bases, with 8 bases remaining between them. The CDR3 DNA reads as TGTGCCAGCAGCGTAGATCCGGGGACCGGGGAGCTGTTTTTT. Protein product: CASSVDPGTGELFF.

The V gene is TRBV3-1 (or the pseudogene TRBV3-2), the J gene TRBJ2-7; TRBD2 aligns across 13 bases. Trimming cost V 5 bases and J 0 bases; bases outside gene matches: 10. Germline loops: CDR1 LGHDT, CDR2 YNNKEL (reference sequence). CDR3 length: 18 residues. The CDR3 sequence is CASSDEGLAGPFSYEQYF. CDR3 nucleotides: TGTGCCAGCAGCGATGAGGGACTAGCGGGACCCTTCTCCTACGAGCAGTACTTC.

In this sample, this clone turned up a few times. The V and J genes are TRBV10-3 and TRBJ1-6; 8 bases fit TRBD1. Germline values: CDR1 ENHRY, CDR2 SYGVKD. This CDR3 is built from 15 residues. V lost 3 bases to trimming and J lost 10 bases; unmatched junction nucleotides: 8. The chain's CDR3 is CAISEMDRENSPLHF. DNA for the CDR3: TGTGCCATCAGTGAAATGGACAGGGAGAACTCACCCCTCCACTTT.